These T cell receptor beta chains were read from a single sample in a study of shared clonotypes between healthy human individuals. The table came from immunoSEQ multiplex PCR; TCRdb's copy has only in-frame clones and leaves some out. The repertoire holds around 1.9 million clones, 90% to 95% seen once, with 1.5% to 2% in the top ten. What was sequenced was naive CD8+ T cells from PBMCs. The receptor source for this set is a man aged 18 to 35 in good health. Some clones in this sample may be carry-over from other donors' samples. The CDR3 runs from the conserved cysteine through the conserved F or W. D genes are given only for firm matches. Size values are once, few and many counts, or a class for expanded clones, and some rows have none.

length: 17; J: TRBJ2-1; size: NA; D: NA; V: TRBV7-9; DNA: TGTGCCAGCAGCCACCCTCCACAGGACTTTGGAGACTGGGGGCAGTTCTTC; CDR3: CASSHPPQDFGDWGQFF
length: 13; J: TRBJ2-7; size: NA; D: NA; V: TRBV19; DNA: TGTGCCAGTAGTAGCACGGATTCCTACGAGCAGTACTTC; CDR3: CASSSTDSYEQYF
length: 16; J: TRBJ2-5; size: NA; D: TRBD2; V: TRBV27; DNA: TGTGCCAGCAGACAGGCGACGGGACTAGATTTTGAGACCCAGTACTTC; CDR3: CASRQATGLDFETQYF
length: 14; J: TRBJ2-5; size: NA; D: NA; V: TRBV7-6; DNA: TGTGCCAGCAGCTCGGAGCGCCCTGGGGAGACCCAGTACTTC; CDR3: CASSSERPGETQYF
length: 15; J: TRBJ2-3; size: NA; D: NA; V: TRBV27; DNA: TGTGCCAGCAGTTGGGTCCGGAGAGGCACAGATACGCAGTATTTT; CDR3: CASSWVRRGTDTQYF
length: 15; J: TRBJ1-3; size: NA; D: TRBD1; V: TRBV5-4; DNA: TGTGCCAGCAGCGTCTACAGGGGTTCGGGAAACACCATATATTTT; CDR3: CASSVYRGSGNTIYF
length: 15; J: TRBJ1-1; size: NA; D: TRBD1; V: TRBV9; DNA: TGTGCCAGCAGCGAGGATAACAGGGGAATCACTGAAGCTTTCTTT; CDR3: CASSEDNRGITEAFF
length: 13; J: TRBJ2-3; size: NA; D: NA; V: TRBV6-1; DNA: TGTGCCAGCAGTGGGTCGGTTGTAGATACGCAGTATTTT; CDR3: CASSGSVVDTQYF
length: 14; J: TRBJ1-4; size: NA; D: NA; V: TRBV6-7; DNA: TGTGCCAGCAGTTACTCCAGGGAAAATGAAAAACTGTTTTTT; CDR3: CASSYSRENEKLFF
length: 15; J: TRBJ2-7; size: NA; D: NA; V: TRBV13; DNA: TGTGCCAGCAGCAAACAGGGATTTCCGACCTACGAGCAGTACTTC; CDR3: CASSKQGFPTYEQYF
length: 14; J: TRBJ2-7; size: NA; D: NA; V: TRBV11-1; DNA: TGTGCCAGCAGCTTAAGGTCGGGATACTACGAGCAGTACTTC; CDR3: CASSLRSGYYEQYF
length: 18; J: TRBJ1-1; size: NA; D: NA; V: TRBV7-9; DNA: TGTGCCAGCAGCTTAGCGTTAAGGGTTCAGAGGATGAACACTGAAGCTTTCTTT; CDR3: CASSLALRVQRMNTEAFF
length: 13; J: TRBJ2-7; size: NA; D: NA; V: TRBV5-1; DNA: TGCGCCAGCAGCCCCTACAGGGACTACGAGCAGTACTTC; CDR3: CASSPYRDYEQYF
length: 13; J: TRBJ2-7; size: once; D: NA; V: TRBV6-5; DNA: TGTGCCAGCAGGTACTCGCCGTCCTACGAGCAGTACTTC; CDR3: CASRYSPSYEQYF
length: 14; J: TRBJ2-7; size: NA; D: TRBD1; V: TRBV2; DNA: TGTGCCAGCAGGGACAGGGGGTTAAATTACGAGCAGTACTTC; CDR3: CASRDRGLNYEQYF
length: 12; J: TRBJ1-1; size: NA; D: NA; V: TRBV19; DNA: TGTGCCAGTAGTATTCAGGGCCTCGAAGCTTTCTTT; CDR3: CASSIQGLEAFF
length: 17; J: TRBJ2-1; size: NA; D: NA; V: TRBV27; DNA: TGTGCCAGCAGTTTCCAGGTGGGGGCCTGGGGCTACAATGAGCAGTTCTTC; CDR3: CASSFQVGAWGYNEQFF
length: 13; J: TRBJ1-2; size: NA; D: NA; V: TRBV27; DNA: TGTGCCAGCAGTTTTGGGACTTTGGAGGGCTACACCTTC; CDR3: CASSFGTLEGYTF
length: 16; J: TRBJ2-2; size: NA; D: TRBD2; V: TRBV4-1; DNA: TGCGCCAGCAGCCTTACAGGGACTAGCCTCACCGGGGAGCTGTTTTTT; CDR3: CASSLTGTSLTGELFF
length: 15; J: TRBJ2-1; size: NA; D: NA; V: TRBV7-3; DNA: TGTGCCAGCAGCCATGGGGGGCCCCCTAACAATGAGCAGTTCTTC; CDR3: CASSHGGPPNNEQFF
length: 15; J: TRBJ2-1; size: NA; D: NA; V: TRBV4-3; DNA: TGCGCCAGCAGCCAGGGCGGGAACATCTACAATGAGCAGTTCTTC; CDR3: CASSQGGNIYNEQFF
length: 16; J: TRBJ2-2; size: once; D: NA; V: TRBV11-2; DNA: TGTGCCAGCAGCTCCCGAGACGGAGAGAACACCGGGGAGCTGTTTTTT; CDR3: CASSSRDGENTGELFF
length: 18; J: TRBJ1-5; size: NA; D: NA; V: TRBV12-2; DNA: TGTGCAAGTCGCTTAGGGGCAGGGGGTCATTATAGCAATCAGCCCCAGCATTTT; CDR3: CASRLGAGGHYSNQPQHF
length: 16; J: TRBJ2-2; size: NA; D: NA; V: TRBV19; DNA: TGTGCCAGTAGTATAGATTCAGGGACGCACACCGGGGAGCTGTTTTTT; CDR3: CASSIDSGTHTGELFF
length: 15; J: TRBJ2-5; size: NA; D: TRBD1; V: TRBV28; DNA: TGTGCCAGCAGTTCCGGGACAGGGTTGAGCGAGACCCAGTACTTC; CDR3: CASSSGTGLSETQYF
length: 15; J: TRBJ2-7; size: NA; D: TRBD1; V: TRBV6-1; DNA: TGTGCCAGCAGTGACGCCGGGACAGGGGACTACGAGCAGTACTTC; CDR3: CASSDAGTGDYEQYF
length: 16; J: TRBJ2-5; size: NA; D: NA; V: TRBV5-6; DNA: TGTGCCAGCAGCACACCCCGGGTCGGGTCCCAAGAGACCCAGTACTTC; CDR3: CASSTPRVGSQETQYF
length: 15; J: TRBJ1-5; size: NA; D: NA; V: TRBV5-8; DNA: TGTGCCAGCAGCTTGTTTCTAAGCAGTCATCAGCCCCAGCATTTT; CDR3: CASSLFLSSHQPQHF
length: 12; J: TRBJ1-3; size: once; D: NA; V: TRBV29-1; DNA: TGCAGCGTTGATGGCTCAGGAAACACCATATATTTT; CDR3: CSVDGSGNTIYF
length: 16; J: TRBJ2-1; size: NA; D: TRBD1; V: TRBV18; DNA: TGTGCCAGCTCAGAATATAGGGGGCCTAGATCATTTGAGCAGTTCTTC; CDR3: CASSEYRGPRSFEQFF
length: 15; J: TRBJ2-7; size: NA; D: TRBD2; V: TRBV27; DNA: TGTGCCAGCAGTTTATCGGGGGGGAGTGCCTACGAGCAGTACTTC; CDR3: CASSLSGGSAYEQYF
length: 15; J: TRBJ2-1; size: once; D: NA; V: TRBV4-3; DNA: TGCGCCAGCAGCCACCGGGACGGCATATACAATGAGCAGTTCTTC; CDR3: CASSHRDGIYNEQFF
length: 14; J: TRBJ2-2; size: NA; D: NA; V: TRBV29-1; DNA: TGCAGCGCTGAAGAGGGATATTACACCGGGGAGCTGTTTTTT; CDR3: CSAEEGYYTGELFF
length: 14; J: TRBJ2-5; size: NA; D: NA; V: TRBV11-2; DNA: TGTGCCAGCAGCTCGCTAGGACCCGGAGAGACCCAGTACTTC; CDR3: CASSSLGPGETQYF
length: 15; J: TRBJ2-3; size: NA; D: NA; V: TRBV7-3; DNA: TGTGCCAGCAGCTCTGCCGGCAGTGTCACAGATACGCAGTATTTT; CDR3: CASSSAGSVTDTQYF
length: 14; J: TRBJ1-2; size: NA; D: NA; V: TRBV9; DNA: TGTGCCAGCAGCGATAGTTTATACGGGGGTGGCTACACCTTC; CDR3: CASSDSLYGGGYTF
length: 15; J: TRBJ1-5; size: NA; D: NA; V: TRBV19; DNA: TGTGCCAGTAGTTTAACAGGCTATAGCAATCAGCCCCAGCATTTT; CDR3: CASSLTGYSNQPQHF
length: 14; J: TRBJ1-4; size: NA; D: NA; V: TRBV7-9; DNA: TGTGCCATCCCCCACCGCACCGTCCCGGAAAAACTGTTTTTT; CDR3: CAIPHRTVPEKLFF
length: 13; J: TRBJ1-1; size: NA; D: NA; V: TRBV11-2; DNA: TGTGCCAGCAGCTCAATCGTGGGCACTGAAGCTTTCTTT; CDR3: CASSSIVGTEAFF
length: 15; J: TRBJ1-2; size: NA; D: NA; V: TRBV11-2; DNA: TGTGCCAGCTGGGGGCGGGAACCTCGGGACTATGGCTACACCTTC; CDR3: CASWGREPRDYGYTF
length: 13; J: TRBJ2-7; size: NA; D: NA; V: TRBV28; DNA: TGTGCCAGCAGTTTAGAGCTAGCCTACGAGCAGTACTTC; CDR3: CASSLELAYEQYF
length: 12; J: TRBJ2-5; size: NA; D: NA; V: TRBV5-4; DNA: TGTGCCAGCAGCAACGGGGTTGAGACCCAGTACTTC; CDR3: CASSNGVETQYF
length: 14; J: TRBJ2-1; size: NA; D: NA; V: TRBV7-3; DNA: TGTGCCAGCAGCTCAAATCAGGATTGGAATGAGCAGTTCTTC; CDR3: CASSSNQDWNEQFF
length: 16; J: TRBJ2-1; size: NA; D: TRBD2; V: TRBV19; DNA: TGTGCCAGTACCGACCGTACTAGCGGGCTGTACAATGAGCAGTTCTTC; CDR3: CASTDRTSGLYNEQFF